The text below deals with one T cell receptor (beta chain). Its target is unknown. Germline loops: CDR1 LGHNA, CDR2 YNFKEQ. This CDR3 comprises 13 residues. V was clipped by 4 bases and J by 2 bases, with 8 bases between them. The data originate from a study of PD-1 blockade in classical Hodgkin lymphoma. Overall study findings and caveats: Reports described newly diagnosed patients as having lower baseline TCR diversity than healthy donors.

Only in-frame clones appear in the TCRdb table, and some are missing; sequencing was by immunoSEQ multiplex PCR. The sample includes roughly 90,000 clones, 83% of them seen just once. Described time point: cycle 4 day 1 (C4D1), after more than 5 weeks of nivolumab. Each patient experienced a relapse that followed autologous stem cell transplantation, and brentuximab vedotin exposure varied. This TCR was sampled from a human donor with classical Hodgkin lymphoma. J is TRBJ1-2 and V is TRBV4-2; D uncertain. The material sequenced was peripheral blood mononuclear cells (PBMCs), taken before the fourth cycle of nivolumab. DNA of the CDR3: TGTGCCAGCAGCCCAGGTGAGAACTATGGCTACACCTTC. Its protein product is CASSPGENYGYTF.